This T cell receptor (beta chain) is from a study of neoadjuvant nivolumab and ipilimumab in lung cancer. Background on the study: Patients got nivolumab 3 mg/kg on days 1, 15 and 29; combination added ipilimumab 1 mg/kg day 1.

The method was immunoSEQ multiplex PCR; TCRdb's version includes in-frame clones alone and lacks a portion of them. Of about 18,000 clones in the sample, 76% were seen once. Findings and caveats of the study: Pretherapy blood TCR richness correlated positively with resected tumor richness. Resected tumors had greater TCR richness and clonality than uninvolved lung. From pretherapy to surgery, tumor richness and clonality rose with dual therapy.

The ends were cut back, 0 bases at V and 0 bases at J, with 7 bases in the middle. Germline-derived CDR1 and CDR2 are SGHRS and YFSETQ. The CDR3 is 14 residues long. A word on this clone: Its target is unknown.

This TCR came from an adult with non-small cell lung cancer. The chain carries TRBV5-1 and TRBJ2-7; TRBD1 might be the D (6 bases). This material consisted of tumor tissue, taken after neoadjuvant nivolumab, alone or with ipilimumab, at or shortly before surgery. CDR3 protein: CASSLGTASYEQYF. The CDR3 region has the DNA TGCGCCAGCAGCTTGGGGACAGCCTCCTACGAGCAGTACTTC.